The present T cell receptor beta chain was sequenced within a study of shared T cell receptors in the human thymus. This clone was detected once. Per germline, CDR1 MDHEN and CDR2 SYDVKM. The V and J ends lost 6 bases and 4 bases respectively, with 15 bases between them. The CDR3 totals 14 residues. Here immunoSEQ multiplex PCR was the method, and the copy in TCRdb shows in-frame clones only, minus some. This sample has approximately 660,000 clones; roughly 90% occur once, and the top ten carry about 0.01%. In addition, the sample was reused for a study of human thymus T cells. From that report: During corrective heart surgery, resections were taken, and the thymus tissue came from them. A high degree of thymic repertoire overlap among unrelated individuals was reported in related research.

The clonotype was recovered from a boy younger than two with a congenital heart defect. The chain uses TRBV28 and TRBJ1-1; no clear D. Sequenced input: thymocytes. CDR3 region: CASRHTPRGTEAFF. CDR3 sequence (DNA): TGTGCCAGCAGACATACACCCCGGGGCACTGAAGCTTTCTTT.